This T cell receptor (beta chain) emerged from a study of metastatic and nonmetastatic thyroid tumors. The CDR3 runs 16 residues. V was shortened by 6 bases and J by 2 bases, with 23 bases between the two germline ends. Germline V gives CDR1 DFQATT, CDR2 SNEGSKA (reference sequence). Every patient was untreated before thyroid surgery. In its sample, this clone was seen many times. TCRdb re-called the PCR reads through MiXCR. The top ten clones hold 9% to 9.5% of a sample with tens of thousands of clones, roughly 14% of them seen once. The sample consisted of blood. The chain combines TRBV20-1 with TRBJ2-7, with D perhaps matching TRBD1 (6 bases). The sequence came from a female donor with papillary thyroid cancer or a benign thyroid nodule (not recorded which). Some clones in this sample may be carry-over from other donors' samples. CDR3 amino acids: CSADGQSLQKTYEQYF. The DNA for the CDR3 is TGCAGTGCGGACGGACAGAGCCTACAAAAAACCTACGAGCAGTACTTC.